The next 3 T cell receptor beta chains were all read from a single sample in a study of T cell responses to AZD1222 COVID-19 vaccine. Produced via immunoSEQ multiplex PCR; TCRdb's table is partial and in-frame only. The sample holds roughly 130,000 clones, more than 85% seen once. Material: peripheral blood, obtained on day 0 of AZD1222 vaccination. Receptors were obtained from an adult in good health.

The rearrangement joins TRBV11-2 to TRBJ2-1; TRBD1 aligns across 7 bases. This CDR3 comprises 17 residues. Germline lookup yields CDR1 SGHAT and CDR2 FQNNGV. Trimming cost V 6 bases and J 0 bases; bases outside gene matches: 11. In DNA, the CDR3 is TGTGCCAGCAGAAGAGGGGGCGCCCTGAGCTCCTACAATGAGCAGTTCTTC. Translation gives CASRRGGALSSYNEQFF.

The J gene is TRBJ2-1, the V gene TRBV21-1; the D call of TRBD2 is as the table states it, not checked on the DNA. TRBV21-1 is a pseudogene. CDR3 length: 16 residues. The CDR3 spells CASSKGSRTSVCLPFF. The CDR3 region has the DNA TGTGCCAGCAGCAAAGGCTCAAGGACTAGCGTGTGTCTGCCGTTCTTC.

The chain joins TRBV3-1 (or the pseudogene TRBV3-2) to TRBJ1-3; D remains ambiguous. The CDR3 contains 16 residues. The germline V gene encodes CDR1 LGHDT and CDR2 YNNKEL (reference sequence). V lost 0 bases and J 4 bases, leaving 13 bases between the germline ends. The CDR3 is CASSQEMGLGGNTIYF. CDR3 coding DNA: TGTGCCAGCAGCCAAGAGATGGGGTTAGGAGGAAACACCATATATTTT.